Below, 10 T cell receptor beta chains from the same sample are listed, as sequenced in a study of cytomegalovirus exposure and HLA in healthy donors. The PCR contained 60 Vbeta and 13 Jbeta primers. The protocol was immunoSEQ multiplex PCR, while the TCRdb copy is restricted to in-frame clones and leaves out a portion. The table records over 70,000 clones, about two thirds of them present only once. Material: PBMCs. The receptor set was obtained from a woman between 50 and 59 years old in good health and CMV-seropositive.

This clone occurred a few times. The rearrangement links TRBV27 to TRBJ2-7; D possibly corresponds to TRBD2 (5 bases). This CDR3 has 15 residues. Trimming took 2 bases from V and 2 from J, leaving 13 bases between them. From germline, CDR1 is MNHEY and CDR2 SMNVEV (reference sequence). Here the CDR3 reads CASSLKFSSTYEQYF. CDR3 nucleotide sequence: TGTGCCAGCAGTTTAAAGTTTTCTAGCACCTACGAGCAGTACTTC.

This clone was counted between two and nine times. This chain links TRBV7-8 with TRBJ2-2; 8 bases are shared with TRBD1. The germline CDR1 and CDR2 sequences are SGHVS and FQNEAQ. This CDR3 is 16 amino acids long. Losses at the gene ends were 3 bases for V and 3 bases for J; bases not matched to a gene: 6. CDR3 in amino acids: CASSFRDRSDTGELFF. The CDR3 DNA reads TGTGCCAGCAGCTTCCGGGACAGGTCGGACACCGGGGAGCTGTTTTTT. Supplemented by reference TRBV7-8 and TRBJ2-2, the full variable domain reads GAGVSQSPRYKVAKRGQDVALRCDPISGHVSLFWYQQALGQGPEFLTYFQNEAQLDKSGLPSDRFFAERPEGSVSTLKIQRTQQEDSAVYLCASSFRDRSDTGELFFGEGSRLTVL.

V gene TRBV7-8 combines with J gene TRBJ1-4; 8 bases match TRBD1. The V gene's germline CDR1 is SGHVS and CDR2 FQNEAQ. This CDR3 comprises 14 residues. V was pared by 1 base and J by 7 bases, with 2 bases of the junction left unmatched. The chain's CDR3 is CASSLGQGIEKLFF. CDR3 nucleotide sequence: TGTGCCAGCAGCTTAGGACAGGGGATTGAAAAACTGTTTTTT. The full variable domain, completed using reference TRBV7-8 and TRBJ1-4, is GAGVSQSPRYKVAKRGQDVALRCDPISGHVSLFWYQQALGQGPEFLTYFQNEAQLDKSGLPSDRFFAERPEGSVSTLKIQRTQQEDSAVYLCASSLGQGIEKLFFGSGTQLSVL.

The V gene is TRBV6-5, the J gene TRBJ2-2, with D maybe TRBD1 (5 bases). The germline V gene encodes CDR1 MNHEY and CDR2 SVGAGI. With 0 bases removed from V and 2 bases from J, the gap between germline ends came to 10 bases. This CDR3 comprises 16 residues. The CDR3 nucleotides are TGTGCCAGCAGTTACTCGAGACAGCTAAACACCGGGGAGCTGTTTTTT. Its translation is CASSYSRQLNTGELFF.

The chain combines TRBV11-1 with TRBJ1-1; tentatively, D is TRBD1 (5 bases). The CDR3 length is 13 residues. Germline assignment: CDR1 SGHAT and CDR2 FQDESV (reference sequence). Deletions cut 5 bases from V and 4 bases from J, with 11 bases between. CDR3 nucleotide sequence: TGTGCCAGCAGCCCGGGGGGGAGCACTGAAGCTTTCTTT. It encodes CASSPGGSTEAFF.

In its sample, this clone was seen a few times. V is TRBV2 and J is TRBJ1-1, with TRBD1 as a possible D gene (5 bases). This CDR3 contains 14 residues. V gave up 3 bases and J gave up 0 bases, with 8 bases separating them. From germline, CDR1 is SNHLY and CDR2 FYNNEI. CDR3 amino acids: CASSETVMNTEAFF. CDR3 in DNA: TGTGCCAGCAGTGAGACAGTCATGAACACTGAAGCTTTCTTT.

This clone has more than one count but fewer than ten. The chain recombines TRBV30 with TRBJ1-2; TRBD1 aligns across 7 bases. Germline loops: CDR1 GTSNPN, CDR2 SVGIG (reference sequence). The CDR3 contains 15 residues. V lost 4 bases and J lost 4; bases outside the gene matches: 12. Written as DNA, the CDR3 is TGTGCCTGGATTGGCAGGGGGTTTCGGGGCTATGGCTACACCTTC. This sequence encodes CAWIGRGFRGYGYTF.

A remark on this clone: An end of the junction differs from the germline gene, which may be a read error. V is TRBV7-9 and J is TRBJ2-7; maybe TRBD1 (6 bases). There are 13 residues in the CDR3. Germline V lookup: CDR1 SEHNR, CDR2 FQNEAQ (reference sequence). The CDR3 region has the DNA TGTTCCAGCAGCCGCGGACAGAACTACGAGCAGTACTTC. It translates to CSSSRGQNYEQYF.

V usage is TRBV7-9 and J usage is TRBJ2-5; D unresolved. This CDR3 region has 14 residues. V was pared by 5 bases and J by 2 bases, with 12 bases between. Germline V lookup: CDR1 SEHNR, CDR2 FQNEAQ (reference sequence). Written as DNA, the CDR3 is TGTGCCAGCAGCCCAGATACCAGACAAGAGACCCAGTACTTC. As protein: CASSPDTRQETQYF.

This clone was counted ten times or more. The CDR3 DNA is TGTGCCAGCAGTGCGACAGGGCCCACTGAAGCTTTCTTT. It specifies CASSATGPTEAFF. This chain joins TRBV6-5 and TRBJ1-1; 7 bases align to TRBD1. Germline V CDR1 and CDR2: MNHEY, SVGAGI. The CDR3 is 13 residues long. The J segment lost 4 bases and the V segment lost 5 bases, leaving 4 bases of the junction unmatched.